The next 3 T cell receptor beta chains were all read from a single sample in a study of T cells after posttransplantation cyclophosphamide. Busulfan-fludarabine conditioning, marrow transplant, and cyclophosphamide on days +3 and +4 were administered. Generated by immunoSEQ multiplex PCR, the TCRdb table keeps only in-frame clones and is missing some. This table has about 10,000 clones, about four fifths appearing once. The sample consisted of PBMCs, taken roughly 2,000 days after a stem cell transplant with posttransplant cyclophosphamide. These receptors were obtained from a female patient between 40 and 55 years old who received an allogeneic stem cell transplant from a related donor, was CMV-positive, and had no GVHD. Some T cells may trace back to the graft donor.

This clone was detected only a few times. The chain recombines TRBV5-1 with TRBJ1-2; possibly TRBD1 for D (6 bases). The V gene lost 4 bases and the J gene lost 4 bases, with 17 bases spanning the gap. This CDR3 region has 15 residues. Germline V gene sequence: CDR1 SGHRS, CDR2 YFSETQ. The CDR3 DNA reads TGCGCCAGCAGCAAAGTACCAGGGGAAGGCTATGGCTACACCTTC. It is translated as CASSKVPGEGYGYTF. Full variable domain (remainder filled in from reference TRBV5-1 and TRBJ1-2): KAGVTQTPRYLIKTRGQQVTLSCSPISGHRSVSWYQQTPGQGLQFLFEYFSETQRNKGNFPGRFSGRQFSNSRSEMNVSTLELGDSALYLCASSKVPGEGYGYTFGSGTRLTVV.

The chain couples TRBV6-5 to TRBJ2-3; D might be TRBD1 (6 bases). V lost 2 bases, J lost 1 base, and 7 bases lay in between. Germline V gene sequence: CDR1 MNHEY, CDR2 SVGAGI. The CDR3 is 14 residues long. The CDR3 loop reads CASSYTGRTDTQYF. The CDR3 coding sequence is TGTGCCAGCAGTTACACAGGGCGCACAGATACGCAGTATTTT.

The V gene is TRBV19, the J gene TRBJ1-3; D uncertain. The V end lost 4 bases, the J end lost 0 bases, and 16 bases lay between the germline ends. This CDR3 spans 17 amino acids. Per the germline V gene, CDR1 is LNHDA and CDR2 is SQIVND (reference sequence). CDR3 amino acids: CASSTSGFSPSGNTIYF. The CDR3 nucleotides read TGTGCCAGTAGTACCTCCGGGTTTTCGCCCTCTGGAAACACCATATATTTT.